This T cell receptor beta chain emerged from a study of Graves' ophthalmopathy and Graves' hyperthyroidism. RNA transcripts served as template for amplifying TCR beta CDR3 sequences. First-round RT-PCR used HTBI primers; second-round multiplex PCR followed. One entry per CDR3 protein results from TCRdb running MiXCR on the multiplex PCR reads. The data hold hundreds of thousands of distinct CDR3 sequences, with approximately 39% observed a single time. Unmatched junction bases numbered 8, after V lost 5 bases and J lost 0 bases. The CDR3 spans 18 residues. CDR1 is LGHNT and CDR2 is FRNRAP in the germline V gene.

The sequenced sample was peripheral blood. The clonotype originates from an adult man with Graves' ophthalmopathy. The genes are TRBV12-5 and TRBJ1-5; TRBD1 matches 12 bases. CDR3 sequence (DNA): TGTGCTAGTGGTCCGGGACAGGGGGCGAGGAGTAGCAATCAGCCCCAGCATTTT. It yields the protein CASGPGQGARSSNQPQHF.